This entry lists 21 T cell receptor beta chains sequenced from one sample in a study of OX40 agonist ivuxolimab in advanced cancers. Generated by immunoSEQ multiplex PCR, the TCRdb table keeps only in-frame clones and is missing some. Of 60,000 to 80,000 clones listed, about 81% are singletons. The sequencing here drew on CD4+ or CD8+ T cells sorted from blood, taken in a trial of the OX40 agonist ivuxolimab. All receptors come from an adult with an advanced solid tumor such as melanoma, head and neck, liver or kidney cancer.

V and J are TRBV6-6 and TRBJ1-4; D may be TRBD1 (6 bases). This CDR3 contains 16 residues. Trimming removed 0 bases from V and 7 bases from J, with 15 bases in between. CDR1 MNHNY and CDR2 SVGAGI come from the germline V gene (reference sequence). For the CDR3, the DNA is TGTGCCAGCAGTTACTCGATCGGGGGGCAGGGTGAAAAACTGTTTTTT. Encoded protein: CASSYSIGGQGEKLFF.

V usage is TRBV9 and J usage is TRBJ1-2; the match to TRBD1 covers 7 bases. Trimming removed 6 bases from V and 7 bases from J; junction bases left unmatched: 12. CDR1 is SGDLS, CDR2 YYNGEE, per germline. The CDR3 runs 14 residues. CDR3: CASTNPDRFFGYTF. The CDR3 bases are TGTGCCAGCACGAACCCGGACAGGTTTTTTGGCTACACCTTC.

The CDR3 nucleotides are TGTGCCAGCAGCAGGGCCCCCAGCTCCTACGAGCAGTACTTC. This translates into CASSRAPSSYEQYF. This chain uses TRBV6-5 with TRBJ2-7, with D perhaps matching TRBD1 (5 bases). CDR1 and CDR2 (germline): MNHEY, SVGAGI. The germline V and J ends were trimmed by 6 bases and 0 bases, with 12 bases remaining between them. The CDR3 is 14 amino acids.

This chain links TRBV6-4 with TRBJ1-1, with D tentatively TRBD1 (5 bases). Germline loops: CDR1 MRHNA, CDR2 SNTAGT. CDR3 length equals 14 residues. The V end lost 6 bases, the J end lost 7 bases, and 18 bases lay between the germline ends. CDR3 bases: TGTGCCAGCAGGCCGGGACCGGGGGTAGGTGAAGCTTTCTTT. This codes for CASRPGPGVGEAFF.

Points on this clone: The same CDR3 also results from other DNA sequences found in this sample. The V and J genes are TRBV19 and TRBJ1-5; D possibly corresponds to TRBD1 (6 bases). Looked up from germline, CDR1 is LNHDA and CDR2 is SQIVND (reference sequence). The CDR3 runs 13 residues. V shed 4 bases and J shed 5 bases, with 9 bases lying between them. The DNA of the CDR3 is TGTGCCAGTAGTAGCAGGGGAGATCAGCCCCAGCATTTT. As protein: CASSSRGDQPQHF.

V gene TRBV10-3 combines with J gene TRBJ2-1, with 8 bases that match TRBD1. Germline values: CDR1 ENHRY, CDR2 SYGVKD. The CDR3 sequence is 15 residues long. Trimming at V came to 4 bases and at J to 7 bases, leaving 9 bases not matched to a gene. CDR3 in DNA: TGTGCCATCAGTGGGGGACAGGATTTTATTAATGAGCAGTTCTTC. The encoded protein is CAISGGQDFINEQFF.

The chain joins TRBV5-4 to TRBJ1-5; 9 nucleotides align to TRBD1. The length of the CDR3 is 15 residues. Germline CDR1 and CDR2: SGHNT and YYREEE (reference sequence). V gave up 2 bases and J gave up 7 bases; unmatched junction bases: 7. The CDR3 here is CASSFGTGTGQPQHF. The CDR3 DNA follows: TGTGCCAGCAGCTTCGGGACAGGGACCGGACAGCCCCAGCATTTT.

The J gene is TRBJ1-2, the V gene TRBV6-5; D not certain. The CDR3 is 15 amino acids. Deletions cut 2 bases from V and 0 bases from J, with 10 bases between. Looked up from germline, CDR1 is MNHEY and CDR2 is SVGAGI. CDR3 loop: CASSYGGGSNYGYTF. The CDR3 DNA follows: TGTGCCAGCAGTTACGGAGGCGGATCTAACTATGGCTACACCTTC.

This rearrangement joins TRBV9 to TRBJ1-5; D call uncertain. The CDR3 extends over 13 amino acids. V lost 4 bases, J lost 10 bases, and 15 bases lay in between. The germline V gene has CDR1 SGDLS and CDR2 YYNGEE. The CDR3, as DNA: TGTGCCAGCAGCCCCTTCATAGAGGGACCCCAGCATTTT. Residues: CASSPFIEGPQHF. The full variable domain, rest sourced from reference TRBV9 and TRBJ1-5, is DSGVTQTPKHLITATGQRVTLRCSPRSGDLSVYWYQQSLDQGLQFLIQYYNGEERAKGNILERFSAQQFPDLHSELNLSSLELGDSALYFCASSPFIEGPQHFGDGTRLSIL.

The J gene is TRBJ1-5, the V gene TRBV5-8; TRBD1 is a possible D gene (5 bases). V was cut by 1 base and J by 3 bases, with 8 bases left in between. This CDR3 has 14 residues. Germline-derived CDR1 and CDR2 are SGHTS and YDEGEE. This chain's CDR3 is CASSLNGANQPQHF. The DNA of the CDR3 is TGTGCCAGCAGCTTGAATGGGGCCAATCAGCCCCAGCATTTT.

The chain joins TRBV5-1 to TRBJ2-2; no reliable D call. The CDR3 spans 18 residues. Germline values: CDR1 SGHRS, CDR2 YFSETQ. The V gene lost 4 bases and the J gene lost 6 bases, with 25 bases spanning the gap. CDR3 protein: CASSPTGGPRKLAGELFF. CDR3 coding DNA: TGCGCCAGCAGCCCGACCGGCGGACCGCGTAAGTTGGCCGGGGAGCTGTTTTTT.

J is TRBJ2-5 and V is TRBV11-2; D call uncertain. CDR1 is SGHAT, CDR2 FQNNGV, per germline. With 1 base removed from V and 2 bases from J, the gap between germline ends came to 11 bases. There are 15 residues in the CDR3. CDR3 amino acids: CASSLGPYLQETQYF. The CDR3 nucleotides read TGTGCCAGCAGCTTAGGACCATACTTACAAGAGACCCAGTACTTC. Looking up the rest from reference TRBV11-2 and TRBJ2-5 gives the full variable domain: EAGVAQSPRYKIIEKRQSVAFWCNPISGHATLYWYQQILGQGPKLLIQFQNNGVVDDSQLPKDRFSAERLKGVDSTLKIQPAKLEDSAVYLCASSLGPYLQETQYFGPGTRLLVL.

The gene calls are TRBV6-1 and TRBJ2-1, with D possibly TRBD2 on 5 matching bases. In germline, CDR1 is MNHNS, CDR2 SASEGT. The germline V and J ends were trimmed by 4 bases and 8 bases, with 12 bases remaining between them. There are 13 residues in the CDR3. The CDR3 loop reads CASSVSEGHEQFF. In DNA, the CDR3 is TGTGCCAGCAGTGTGAGTGAGGGCCATGAGCAGTTCTTC.

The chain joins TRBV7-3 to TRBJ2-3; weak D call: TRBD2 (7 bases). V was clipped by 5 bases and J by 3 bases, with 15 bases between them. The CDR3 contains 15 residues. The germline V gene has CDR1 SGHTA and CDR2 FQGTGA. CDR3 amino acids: CASSLIGGATDTQYF. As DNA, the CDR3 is TGTGCCAGCAGCCTTATTGGGGGGGCGACAGATACGCAGTATTTT. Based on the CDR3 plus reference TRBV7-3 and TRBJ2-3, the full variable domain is GAGVSQTPSNKVTEKGKYVELRCDPISGHTALYWYRQSLGQGPEFLIYFQGTGAADDSGLPNDRFFAVRPEGSVSTLKIQRTERGDSAVYLCASSLIGGATDTQYFGPGTRLTVL.

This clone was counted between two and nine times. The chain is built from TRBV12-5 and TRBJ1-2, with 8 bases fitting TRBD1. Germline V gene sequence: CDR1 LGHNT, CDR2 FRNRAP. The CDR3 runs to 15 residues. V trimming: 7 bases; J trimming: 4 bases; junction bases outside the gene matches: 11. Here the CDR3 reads CASARETGALYGYTF. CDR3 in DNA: TGTGCTAGTGCCCGGGAGACAGGGGCCCTCTATGGCTACACCTTC.

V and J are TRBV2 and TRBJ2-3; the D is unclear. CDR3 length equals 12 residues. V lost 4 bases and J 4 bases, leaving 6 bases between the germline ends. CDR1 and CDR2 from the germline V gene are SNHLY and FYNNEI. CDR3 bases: TGTGCCAGCAGTGCCTGGGCAGATACGCAGTATTTT. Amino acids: CASSAWADTQYF.

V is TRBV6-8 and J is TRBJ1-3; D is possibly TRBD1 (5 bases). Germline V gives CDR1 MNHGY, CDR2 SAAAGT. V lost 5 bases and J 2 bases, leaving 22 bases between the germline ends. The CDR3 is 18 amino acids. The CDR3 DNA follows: TGTGCCAGCAGTCCCGGCATTGGGGGATACCCGGCTGGAAACACCATATATTTT. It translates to CASSPGIGGYPAGNTIYF.

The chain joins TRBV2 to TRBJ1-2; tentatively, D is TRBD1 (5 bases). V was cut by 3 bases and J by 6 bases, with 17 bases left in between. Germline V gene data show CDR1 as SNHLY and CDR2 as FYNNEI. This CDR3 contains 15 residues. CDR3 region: CASSDVGLGENGYTF. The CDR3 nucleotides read TGTGCCAGCAGTGATGTAGGTTTAGGGGAGAATGGCTACACCTTC.

CDR3 sequence reads: CASSVRTGRGETQYF. CDR3 DNA sequence: TGTGCCAGCAGCGTTCGGACAGGGAGAGGGGAGACCCAGTACTTC. The rearrangement links TRBV9 to TRBJ2-5; 8 bases are a match to TRBD1. Germline V gene lookup returns CDR1 SGDLS and CDR2 YYNGEE. There are 15 residues in the CDR3. Unmatched junction bases numbered 8, after V lost 2 bases and J lost 5 bases.

CDR3 DNA sequence: TGTGCCAGCAGCTTCATCGAGAACACTGAAGCTTTCTTT. The encoded protein is CASSFIENTEAFF. The genes are TRBV7-9 and TRBJ1-1; D gene ambiguous. The CDR3 is 13 amino acids. Trimming removed 3 bases from V and 1 base from J, with 6 bases in between. The germline V gene has CDR1 SEHNR and CDR2 FQNEAQ (reference sequence).

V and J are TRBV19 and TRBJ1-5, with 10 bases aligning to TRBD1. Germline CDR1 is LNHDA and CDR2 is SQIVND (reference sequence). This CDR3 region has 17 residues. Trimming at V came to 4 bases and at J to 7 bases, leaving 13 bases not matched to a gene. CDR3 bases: TGTGCCAGTAGTAGTTCCGGGACAGGGGAACCCAAGCAGCCCCAGCATTTT. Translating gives CASSSSGTGEPKQPQHF.